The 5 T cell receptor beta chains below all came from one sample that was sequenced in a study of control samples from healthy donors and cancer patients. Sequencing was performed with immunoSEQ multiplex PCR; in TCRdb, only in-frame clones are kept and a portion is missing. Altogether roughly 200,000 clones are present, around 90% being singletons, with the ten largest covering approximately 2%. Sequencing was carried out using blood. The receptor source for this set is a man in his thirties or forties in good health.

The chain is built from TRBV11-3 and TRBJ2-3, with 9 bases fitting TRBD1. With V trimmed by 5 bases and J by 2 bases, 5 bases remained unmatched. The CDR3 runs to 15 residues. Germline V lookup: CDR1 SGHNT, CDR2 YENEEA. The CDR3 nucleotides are TGTGCCAGCAGCCGTGACAGGGGGACCACAGATACGCAGTATTTT. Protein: CASSRDRGTTDTQYF. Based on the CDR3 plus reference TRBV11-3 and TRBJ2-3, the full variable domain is EAGVVQSPRYKIIEKKQPVAFWCNPISGHNTLYWYLQNLGQGPELLIRYENEEAVDDSQLPKDRFSAERLKGVDSTLKIQPAELGDSAVYLCASSRDRGTTDTQYFGPGTRLTVL.

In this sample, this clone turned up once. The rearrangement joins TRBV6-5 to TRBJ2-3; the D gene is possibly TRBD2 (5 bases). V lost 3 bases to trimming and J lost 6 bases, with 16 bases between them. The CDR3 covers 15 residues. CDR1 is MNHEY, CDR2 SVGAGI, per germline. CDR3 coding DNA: TGTGCCAGCAGTTATCTGCGGCCTACGGGGGATACGCAGTATTTT. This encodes CASSYLRPTGDTQYF.

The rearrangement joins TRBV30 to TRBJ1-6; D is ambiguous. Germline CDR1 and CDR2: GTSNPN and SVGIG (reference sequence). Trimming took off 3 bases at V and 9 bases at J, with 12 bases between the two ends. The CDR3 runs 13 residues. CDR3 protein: CAWRGYRSSPLHF. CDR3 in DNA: TGTGCCTGGAGGGGTTATAGGTCTTCACCCCTCCACTTT.

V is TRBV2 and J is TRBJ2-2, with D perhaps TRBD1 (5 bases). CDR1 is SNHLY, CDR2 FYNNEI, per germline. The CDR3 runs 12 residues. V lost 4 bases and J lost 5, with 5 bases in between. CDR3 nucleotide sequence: TGTGCCAGCAGTGGACAGACCGGGGAGCTGTTTTTT. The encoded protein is CASSGQTGELFF.

The CDR3 reads CAISESSGAYEQYF. Here the CDR3 DNA reads TGTGCCATCAGTGAGTCCAGCGGGGCCTACGAGCAGTACTTC. This rearrangement joins TRBV10-3 to TRBJ2-7; 7 nucleotides agree with TRBD2. Germline V gene data show CDR1 as ENHRY and CDR2 as SYGVKD. CDR3 length equals 14 residues. Unmatched junction bases numbered 1, after V lost 0 bases and J lost 2 bases.